The 22 T cell receptor beta chains presented below share a single source sample, sequenced in a study of cytomegalovirus exposure and HLA in healthy donors. Primers for the PCR totalled 60 Vbeta and 13 Jbeta. TCRdb keeps only in-frame clones here, not all; method: immunoSEQ multiplex PCR. This sample carries about 190,000 clones, roughly 80% of them seen once, and the ten largest clones take roughly 1.6%. Material for sequencing was PBMCs. The receptors were gathered from a woman aged 18-35 years in good health and CMV-seronegative.

The rearrangement links TRBV9 to TRBJ1-5, with D possibly matching TRBD1 (5 bases). This CDR3 contains 14 residues. V was clipped by 3 bases and J by 6 bases, with 13 bases between them. CDR1 and CDR2 from the germline V gene are SGDLS and YYNGEE. For the CDR3, the DNA is TGTGCCAGCAGCGGAACAGGAGTTGGTCAGCCCCAGCATTTT. It encodes CASSGTGVGQPQHF.

The rearrangement uses TRBV29-1 and TRBJ2-1; 7 positions agree with TRBD1. Losses at the gene ends were 7 bases for V and 8 bases for J; bases not matched to a gene: 11. Germline V lookup: CDR1 SQVTM, CDR2 ANQGSEA. CDR3 size: 13 residues. The CDR3 loop reads CSAVRTGGDEQFF. The CDR3, as DNA: TGCAGCGCTGTGCGGACAGGCGGCGATGAGCAGTTCTTC.

This clone came up once. V and J are TRBV15 and TRBJ2-7; TRBD2 matches 9 bases. The CDR3 loop spans 16 amino acids. CDR1 LNHNV and CDR2 YYDKDF come from the germline V gene (reference sequence). V was pared by 5 bases and J by 3 bases, with 11 bases of the junction left unmatched. CDR3: CATSGGSGSLYYEQYF. CDR3 in DNA: TGTGCCACCAGCGGGGGTAGCGGGAGTCTCTACTACGAGCAGTACTTC.

This chain joins TRBV28 and TRBJ1-2, with a tentative D call TRBD1 (5 bases). The V gene lost 6 bases and the J gene lost 0 bases, with 14 bases spanning the gap. In germline, CDR1 is MDHEN, CDR2 SYDVKM. CDR3 length: 15 amino acids. Here the CDR3 reads CASSLGVLTNYGYTF. The CDR3 DNA sequence: TGTGCCAGCAGCCTAGGGGTCCTTACTAACTATGGCTACACCTTC.

The genes are TRBV7-9 and TRBJ1-5; D is possibly TRBD1 (6 bases). V shed 3 bases and J shed 0 bases, with 6 bases lying between them. Germline CDR1 reads SEHNR; CDR2 reads FQNEAQ (reference sequence). CDR3 size: 14 residues. The CDR3 DNA is TGTGCCAGCAGCTTGGACAGTAGCAATCAGCCCCAGCATTTT. It is translated as CASSLDSSNQPQHF.

V and J are TRBV6-5 and TRBJ2-2, with 8 bases fitting TRBD1. This CDR3 contains 15 residues. J gave up 2 bases and V 6 bases, and 5 bases lay outside the gene matches. Germline CDR1 MNHEY, CDR2 SVGAGI. CDR3: CASRLQGVNTGELFF. CDR3 in DNA: TGTGCCAGCAGGCTACAGGGGGTCAACACCGGGGAGCTGTTTTTT.

The gene calls are TRBV7-8 and TRBJ2-7, with 7 bases fitting TRBD2. This CDR3 has 16 residues. CDR1 is SGHVS and CDR2 is FQNEAQ in the germline V gene. V dropped 1 base and J dropped 0; count of bases not matched to a gene: 6. CDR3 residues: CASSLESGDYSYEQYF. The CDR3 DNA reads TGTGCCAGCAGCTTAGAATCCGGGGACTACTCCTACGAGCAGTACTTC.

V usage is TRBV11-3 and J usage is TRBJ2-5; 10 bases are a match to TRBD1. Germline V gene data show CDR1 as SGHNT and CDR2 as YENEEA. The CDR3 consists of 16 residues. After removal of 4 bases from V and 5 bases from J, the junction contained 10 bases not matched to a gene. Here the CDR3 reads CASSSGRQGAGETQYF. The DNA of the CDR3 is TGTGCCAGCAGCTCAGGCCGACAGGGGGCGGGGGAGACCCAGTACTTC.

This rearrangement joins TRBV7-2 to TRBJ2-5, with 8 bases identical to TRBD1. Losses at the gene ends were 1 base for V and 5 bases for J; bases not matched to a gene: 6. The CDR3 is made up of 15 amino acids. The germline V gene has CDR1 SGHTA and CDR2 FQGNSA. The CDR3 region is CASSLVGQAGETQYF. The CDR3 DNA follows: TGTGCCAGCAGCTTAGTGGGACAGGCGGGGGAGACCCAGTACTTC.

This rearrangement joins TRBV4-2 to TRBJ2-2; D gene unclear. The CDR3 consists of 13 residues. Germline loops: CDR1 LGHNA, CDR2 YNFKEQ. Deletions cut 2 bases from V and 2 bases from J, with 3 bases between. This CDR3 reads CASSQSNTGELFF. The CDR3, as DNA: TGTGCCAGCAGCCAATCTAACACCGGGGAGCTGTTTTTT.

The gene calls are TRBV6-5 and TRBJ2-3, with D maybe TRBD2 (5 bases). The germline V gene encodes CDR1 MNHEY and CDR2 SVGAGI. Between the trimmed V and J ends, which lost 9 bases and 2 bases, there was a span of 12 bases. The CDR3 has 13 amino acids. The CDR3 reads CASVERDTDTQYF. The CDR3 DNA sequence: TGTGCCAGTGTAGAACGGGACACAGATACGCAGTATTTT.

This chain uses TRBV5-8 with TRBJ2-1, with 12 bases that match TRBD1. The length of the CDR3 is 16 residues. The germline gives CDR1 SGHTS, CDR2 YDEGEE. Trimming removed 0 bases from V and 8 bases from J; junction bases left unmatched: 6. CDR3 protein: CASSLDWDRGLDEQFF. Here the CDR3 DNA reads TGTGCCAGCAGCTTGGATTGGGACAGGGGGCTCGATGAGCAGTTCTTC.

Remarks on this clone: The same CDR3 is also encoded by other DNA sequences in this sample. V and J are TRBV19 and TRBJ1-5, with D tentatively TRBD1 (5 bases). The germline V gene encodes CDR1 LNHDA and CDR2 SQIVND (reference sequence). This CDR3 has 12 residues. V was shortened by 1 base and J by 7 bases, with 5 bases between the two germline ends. The DNA of the CDR3 is TGTGCCAGTAGTATAGGGGGCCAGCCCCAGCATTTT. Translation: CASSIGGQPQHF. Filled out from reference TRBV19 and TRBJ1-5, the complete variable domain reads DGGITQSPKYLFRKEGQNVTLSCEQNLNHDAMYWYRQDPGQGLRLIYYSQIVNDFQKGDIAEGYSVSREKKESFPLTVTSAQKNPTAFYLCASSIGGQPQHFGDGTRLSIL.

The chain uses TRBV7-2 and TRBJ1-1; 9 bases are a match to TRBD1. Germline assignment: CDR1 SGHTA and CDR2 FQGNSA. J was trimmed by 4 bases and V by 5 bases; bases with no gene match: 5. This CDR3 is built from 14 residues. As DNA, the CDR3 is TGTGCCAGCAGCCCAAGACAGGGGGGCACTGAAGCTTTCTTT. Amino acids: CASSPRQGGTEAFF.

The CDR3 nucleotides read TGTGCCAGCAGCTTGGAGGGCCAGGGCCTCTACGAGCAGTACTTC. Its translation: CASSLEGQGLYEQYF. The chain employs TRBV5-6 and TRBJ2-7; possible D gene TRBD1, 5 bases. Germline lookup yields CDR1 SGHDT and CDR2 YYEEEE. V lost 0 bases and J 3 bases, leaving 13 bases between the germline ends. The length of the CDR3 is 15 residues.

This clone was detected once. CDR3 sequence (DNA): TGTGCCACCGGGGCTTCTGGGGCCAACGTCCTGACTTTC. Residues: CATGASGANVLTF. The chain couples TRBV15 to TRBJ2-6, with D possibly matching TRBD1 (5 bases). There are 13 residues in the CDR3. Trimming stripped 8 bases from V and 1 base from J, with 6 bases between. Germline assignment: CDR1 LNHNV and CDR2 YYDKDF (reference sequence).

A few counts support this clone. The rearrangement uses TRBV7-9 and TRBJ2-7, with TRBD2 identical over 7 bases. Germline CDR1 is SEHNR and CDR2 is FQNEAQ (reference sequence). The CDR3 extends over 14 amino acids. V lost 1 base to trimming and J lost 2 bases; unmatched junction nucleotides: 2. In DNA form, the CDR3 reads TGTGCCAGCAGCTTAGTGGGGGGGGCCTACGAGCAGTACTTC. Translating gives CASSLVGGAYEQYF.

The genes are TRBV15 and TRBJ2-2; tentatively, D is TRBD1 (6 bases). Germline CDR1 reads LNHNV; CDR2 reads YYDKDF (reference sequence). V was pared by 6 bases and J by 6 bases, with 17 bases between. The CDR3 contains 15 residues. The CDR3 region has the DNA TGTGCCACCAGTGAGGTCAGGGGTTATGCCGGGGAGCTGTTTTTT. This translates into CATSEVRGYAGELFF.

The genes are TRBV29-1 and TRBJ2-1; TRBD2 matches at 10 bases. CDR3 length: 15 residues. V lost 0 bases and J lost 6; bases outside the gene matches: 5. In germline, CDR1 is SQVTM, CDR2 ANQGSEA. The CDR3 is CSVEDLGLATNEQFF. The CDR3 DNA reads as TGCAGCGTTGAAGATCTGGGACTAGCGACCAATGAGCAGTTCTTC.

This clone was observed a few times. The V and J genes are TRBV9 and TRBJ1-3; D might be TRBD1 (5 bases). The ends were cut back, 3 bases at V and 0 bases at J, with 10 bases in the middle. CDR1 is SGDLS and CDR2 is YYNGEE in the germline V gene. CDR3 length: 15 amino acids. The CDR3 sequence: CASSGEGASGNTIYF. DNA for the CDR3: TGTGCCAGCAGCGGGGAAGGGGCCTCTGGAAACACCATATATTTT.

This clone was seen a few times. J is TRBJ1-2 and V is TRBV14, with D perhaps TRBD1 (6 bases). This CDR3 comprises 15 residues. Deletions cut 1 base from V and 5 bases from J, with 14 bases between. Germline V gene sequence: CDR1 SGHDN, CDR2 FVKESK. As DNA, the CDR3 is TGTGCCAGCAGCCAAGGAACCGGGACACAATATGGCTACACCTTC. Encoded protein: CASSQGTGTQYGYTF.

The gene calls are TRBV27 and TRBJ1-1; D might be TRBD1 (5 bases). In germline, CDR1 is MNHEY, CDR2 SMNVEV (reference sequence). The CDR3 runs 13 residues. Trimming removed 11 bases from V and 1 base from J, with 14 bases in between. This chain's CDR3 is CACSGGGNTEAFF. In nucleotides, the CDR3 is TGTGCCTGCTCCGGGGGAGGGAACACTGAAGCTTTCTTT.